One sample yielded the 21 T cell receptor beta chains listed below, sequenced in a study of blood T cell repertoires in COVID-19. The method was immunoSEQ multiplex PCR; TCRdb's version includes in-frame clones alone and lacks a portion of them. The repertoire holds about 200,000 clones, with around 88% as singletons. Sequencing input: PBMCs or T cells enriched from blood (not recorded which). The receptors shown here come from a man between 40 and 49 years old with acute COVID-19.

The rearrangement joins TRBV9 to TRBJ2-2, with TRBD1 matching 7 bases. The V segment lost 0 bases and the J segment 8 bases; nucleotides outside the gene matches: 10. Germline-derived CDR1 and CDR2 are SGDLS and YYNGEE. This CDR3 contains 16 residues. CDR3 nucleotides: TGTGCCAGCAGCGTAGCTGGTACAGGGGTAAGAGGGGAGCTGTTTTTT. The encoded protein is CASSVAGTGVRGELFF.

This clone was seen a handful of times. The chain joins TRBV15 to TRBJ1-4; 7 bases fit TRBD1. Germline-derived CDR1 and CDR2 are LNHNV and YYDKDF (reference sequence). After removal of 0 bases from V and 8 bases from J, the junction contained 9 bases not matched to a gene. This CDR3 contains 16 residues. CDR3: CATSRDQGGGGEKLFF. CDR3 nucleotides: TGTGCCACCAGCAGAGATCAGGGGGGCGGAGGAGAAAAACTGTTTTTT.

The chain links TRBV5-5 to TRBJ1-1, with a possible D match to TRBD1 (6 bases). V was clipped by 7 bases and J by 5 bases, with 15 bases between them. The CDR3 is 13 amino acids. CDR1 is SGHKS and CDR2 is YYEKEE in the germline V gene (reference sequence). CDR3 in amino acids: CASGPRGGTEAFF. The CDR3 DNA reads TGTGCCAGCGGACCCAGGGGAGGGACTGAAGCTTTCTTT.

V gene TRBV28 combines with J gene TRBJ1-4, with 9 bases lining up with TRBD1. The V segment lost 3 bases and the J segment 6 bases; nucleotides outside the gene matches: 5. The CDR3 runs 15 residues. CDR1 is MDHEN and CDR2 is SYDVKM in the germline V gene. The CDR3 region has the DNA TGTGCCAGCAGTTTCCAACGGACAGGGGATGAAAAACTGTTTTTT. It translates to CASSFQRTGDEKLFF.

V gene TRBV7-3 combines with J gene TRBJ2-1; possibly TRBD2 for D (6 bases). The V gene's germline CDR1 is SGHTA and CDR2 FQGTGA. The germline V and J ends were trimmed by 4 bases and 5 bases, with 15 bases remaining between them. CDR3 length: 15 amino acids. The CDR3 protein is CASSSGLARNNEQFF. CDR3 bases: TGTGCCAGCAGCTCCGGGCTAGCGAGAAACAATGAGCAGTTCTTC.

The chain couples TRBV6-5 to TRBJ1-5; TRBD1 might be the D (5 bases). V lost 7 bases and J 5 bases, leaving 15 bases between the germline ends. The CDR3 covers 14 residues. Germline loops: CDR1 MNHEY, CDR2 SVGAGI. The CDR3 sequence: CASTADSPHQPQHF. The CDR3 DNA reads as TGTGCCAGCACCGCAGACAGTCCACATCAGCCCCAGCATTTT.

The chain couples TRBV7-9 to TRBJ1-5, with TRBD1 matching 7 bases. The trim removed 4 bases at V and 4 bases at J, leaving 1 base unmatched. The CDR3 covers 13 residues. Germline assignment: CDR1 SEHNR and CDR2 FQNEAQ (reference sequence). CDR3 region: CASSWDSNQPQHF. CDR3 sequence (DNA): TGTGCCAGCAGCTGGGACAGTAATCAGCCCCAGCATTTT.

V usage is TRBV27 and J usage is TRBJ1-1; D not resolved. CDR1 is MNHEY, CDR2 SMNVEV, per germline (reference sequence). V was cut by 10 bases and J by 4 bases, with 13 bases left in between. The CDR3 has 12 amino acids. CDR3 sequence reads: CATVSGGTEAFF. The DNA of the CDR3 is TGTGCCACGGTTTCGGGAGGCACTGAAGCTTTCTTT.

The genes are TRBV24-1 and TRBJ2-2, with unresolved D. Germline V lookup: CDR1 KGHDR, CDR2 SFDVKD. The CDR3 loop spans 17 amino acids. Trimming shortened V by 1 base and J by 4 bases, and 15 bases separated the two germline ends. In nucleotides, the CDR3 is TGTGCCACCAGTGATTTATACAGCCAGGCATCCACCGGGGAGCTGTTTTTT. Translated, it gives CATSDLYSQASTGELFF.

The chain recombines TRBV6-6 with TRBJ2-7; TRBD1 matches 7 bases. V shed 6 bases and J 2 bases; nucleotides not matched to a gene: 7. The germline CDR1 and CDR2 sequences are MNHNY and SVGAGI (reference sequence). This CDR3 spans 14 amino acids. DNA of the CDR3: TGTGCCAGCAGCATGACAGGGCGAGCCTACGAGCAGTACTTC. Encoded protein: CASSMTGRAYEQYF.

The chain uses TRBV23-1 and TRBJ2-2; D remains ambiguous. TRBV23-1 is known as an ORF, though its function is uncertain. Trimming stripped 10 bases from V and 7 bases from J, with 7 bases between. The CDR3 has 10 residues. The CDR3 DNA sequence: TGCGCCACCCACAGCGGGGAGCTGTTTTTT. It translates to CATHSGELFF.

This rearrangement joins TRBV11-2 to TRBJ2-1, with 14 positions matching TRBD2. Per the germline V gene, CDR1 is SGHAT and CDR2 is FQNNGV. V was clipped by 5 bases and J by 8 bases; unmatched bases: 11. The CDR3 covers 17 residues. This chain's CDR3 is CASSASGTSGSLDEQFF. The CDR3 DNA sequence: TGTGCCAGCAGCGCCTCCGGGACTAGCGGGAGTTTGGATGAGCAGTTCTTC.

This sequence joins TRBV2 and TRBJ1-1; a weak D match, TRBD1 (6 bases). The CDR3 extends over 13 amino acids. The V end lost 5 bases, the J end lost 10 bases, and 17 bases lay between the germline ends. Germline V lookup: CDR1 SNHLY, CDR2 FYNNEI. The DNA of the CDR3 is TGTGCCAGCAGTCAACAGGGTTACCTGGGAGCTTTCTTT. The encoded protein is CASSQQGYLGAFF.

This sequence joins TRBV5-1 and TRBJ1-2; tentative D call: TRBD1 (5 bases). There are 15 residues in the CDR3. V shed 7 bases and J shed 8 bases, with 24 bases lying between them. In germline, CDR1 is SGHRS, CDR2 YFSETQ. CDR3: CASGSLNAGKGGYTF. As DNA, the CDR3 is TGCGCCAGCGGCTCCCTAAACGCAGGGAAGGGAGGCTACACCTTC.

The chain has TRBV5-1 and TRBJ2-7; TRBD1 matches 9 bases. After removal of 4 bases from V and 1 base from J, the junction contained 3 bases not matched to a gene. Germline lookup yields CDR1 SGHRS and CDR2 YFSETQ. The CDR3 is 14 amino acids. In nucleotides, the CDR3 is TGCGCCAGCAGCCCCGGGACAGGGTCCTACGAGCAGTACTTC. Amino acids: CASSPGTGSYEQYF.

This clone was detected only a few times. This chain links TRBV6-1 with TRBJ2-7; D is unclear. The germline V gene encodes CDR1 MNHNS and CDR2 SASEGT. With 0 bases removed from V and 4 bases from J, the gap between germline ends came to 13 bases. The CDR3 has 15 amino acids. CDR3 sequence reads: CASSEAPAPKYEQYF. In nucleotides, the CDR3 is TGTGCCAGCAGTGAAGCGCCAGCGCCTAAATACGAGCAGTACTTC.

The rearrangement joins TRBV28 to TRBJ2-2; TRBD2 agrees at 14 bases. This CDR3 has 16 residues. The V gene end was trimmed by 5 bases and the J gene end by 5 bases; junction bases not matched to a gene: 4. Germline-derived CDR1 and CDR2 are MDHEN and SYDVKM. The DNA for the CDR3 is TGTGCCAGCAGTCCCCGACTAGCGGGAGGGACCGGGGAGCTGTTTTTT. Protein sequence: CASSPRLAGGTGELFF.

This chain uses TRBV27 with TRBJ2-1; 7 bases are a match to TRBD2. From germline, CDR1 is MNHEY and CDR2 SMNVEV (reference sequence). With 1 base clipped from V and 0 bases from J, the junction kept 6 bases outside the gene matches. The CDR3 has 17 amino acids. CDR3 coding DNA: TGTGCCAGCAGTTTATTCTCCGGCGGGAGCTCCTACAATGAGCAGTTCTTC. The encoded protein is CASSLFSGGSSYNEQFF.

CDR3 sequence reads: CASSPPSVSDRGAFF. The CDR3 region has the DNA TGTGCCAGCTCACCACCTTCAGTATCTGACAGGGGAGCTTTCTTT. This chain uses TRBV18 with TRBJ1-1; the match to TRBD1 covers 8 bases. The CDR3 sequence is 15 residues long. Germline CDR1 is KGHSH and CDR2 is LQKENI. V gave up 0 bases and J gave up 10 bases; unmatched junction bases: 10.

This chain uses TRBV19 with TRBJ2-7; D uncertain. The CDR3 consists of 12 residues. Germline CDR1 is LNHDA and CDR2 is SQIVND (reference sequence). The ends were cut back, 3 bases at V and 3 bases at J, with 6 bases in the middle. The CDR3 DNA reads TGTGCCAGTAGTATTCCGGGCTACGAGCAGTACTTC. This gives the protein CASSIPGYEQYF.

This clone appeared once. V is TRBV28 and J is TRBJ1-2; the D gene is possibly TRBD1 (6 bases). The length of the CDR3 is 13 residues. Germline V lookup: CDR1 MDHEN, CDR2 SYDVKM. The germline V and J ends were trimmed by 3 bases and 5 bases, with 10 bases remaining between them. The CDR3 is CASSFYRVYGYTF. For the CDR3, the DNA is TGTGCCAGCAGTTTCTACAGGGTGTATGGCTACACCTTC.